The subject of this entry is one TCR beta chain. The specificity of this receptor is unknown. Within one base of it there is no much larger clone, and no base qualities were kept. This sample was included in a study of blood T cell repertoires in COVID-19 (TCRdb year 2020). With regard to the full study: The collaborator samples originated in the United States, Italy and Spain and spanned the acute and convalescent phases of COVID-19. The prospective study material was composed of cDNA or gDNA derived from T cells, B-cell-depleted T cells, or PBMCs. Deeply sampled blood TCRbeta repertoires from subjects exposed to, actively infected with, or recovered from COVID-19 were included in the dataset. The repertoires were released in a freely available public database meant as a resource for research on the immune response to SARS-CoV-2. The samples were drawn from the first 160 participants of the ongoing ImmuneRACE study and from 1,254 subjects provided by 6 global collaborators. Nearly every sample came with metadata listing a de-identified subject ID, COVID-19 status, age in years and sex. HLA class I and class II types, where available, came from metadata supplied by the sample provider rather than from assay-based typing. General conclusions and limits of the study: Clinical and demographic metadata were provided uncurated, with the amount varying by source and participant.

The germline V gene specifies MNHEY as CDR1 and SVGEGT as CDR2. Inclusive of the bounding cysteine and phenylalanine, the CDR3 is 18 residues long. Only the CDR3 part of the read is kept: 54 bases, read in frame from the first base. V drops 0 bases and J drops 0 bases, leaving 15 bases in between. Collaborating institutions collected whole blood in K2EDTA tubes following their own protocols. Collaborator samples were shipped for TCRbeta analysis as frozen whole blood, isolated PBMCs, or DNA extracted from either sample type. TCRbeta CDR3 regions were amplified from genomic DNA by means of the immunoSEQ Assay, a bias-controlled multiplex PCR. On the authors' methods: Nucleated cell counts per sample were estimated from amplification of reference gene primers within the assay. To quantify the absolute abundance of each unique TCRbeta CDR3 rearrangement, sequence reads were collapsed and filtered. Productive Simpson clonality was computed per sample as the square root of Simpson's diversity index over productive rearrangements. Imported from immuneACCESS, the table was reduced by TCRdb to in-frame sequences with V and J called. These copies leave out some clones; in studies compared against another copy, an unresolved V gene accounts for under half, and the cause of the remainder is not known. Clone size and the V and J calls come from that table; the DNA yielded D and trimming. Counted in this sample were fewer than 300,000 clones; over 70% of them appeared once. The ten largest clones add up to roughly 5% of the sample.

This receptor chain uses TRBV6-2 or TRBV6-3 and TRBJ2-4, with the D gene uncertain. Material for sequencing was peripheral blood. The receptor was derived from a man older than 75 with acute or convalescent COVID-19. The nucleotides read TGTGCCAGCAGTTACTCGATGGCCCCTTCAGTAGCCAAAAACATTCAGTACTTC. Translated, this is CASSYSMAPSVAKNIQYF.